These T cell receptor beta chains were read from a single sample in a study of regulatory T cells in long-lasting Graves disease. A single record per CDR3 protein comes from TCRdb applying MiXCR to the multiplex PCR reads. This table holds around 450,000 distinct CDR3 sequences, around a fifth found once. The material sequenced was peripheral blood mononuclear cells (PBMCs), taken when the disease was refractory, from a patient treated with antithyroid drugs. The receptors were gathered from a female donor with Graves disease. Each CDR3 is given with its conserved first and last residue. The D gene is left open where the match is weak. Expanded clones are given a class, and other clones once, few, many or no size at all.

>TRBV30|12|NA|TRBJ1-3|NA
CAARESGNTIYF
TGTGCGGCTAGGGAATCCGGAAACACCATATATTTT
>TRBV7-9|19|many|TRBJ2-5|TRBD2
CASSLPRLYQLAGEETQYF
TGTGCCAGCAGCTTACCTCGGCTATACCAACTAGCGGGGGAAGAGACCCAGTACTTC
>TRBV29-1|11|NA|TRBJ2-7|NA
CSVLDGYEQYF
TGCAGCGTTTTGGACGGCTACGAGCAGTACTTC
>TRBV20-1|11|NA|TRBJ2-7|NA
CSAPTGDEQYF
TGCAGTGCTCCGACAGGCGACGAGCAGTACTTC
>TRBV3-1|17|NA|TRBJ1-2|TRBD1
CASGGGDRVNRNYGYTF
TGTGCCAGCGGAGGTGGGGACAGGGTCAACCGTAACTATGGCTACACCTTC
>TRBV19|16|NA|TRBJ2-1|NA
CASSIEKPGSYNEQFF
TGTGCCAGTAGTATAGAGAAGCCCGGTTCATACAATGAGCAGTTCTTC
>TRBV14|13|many|TRBJ1-2|TRBD1
CASSQEAGGRYTF
TGTGCCAGCAGCCAAGAGGCAGGGGGCCGCTACACCTTC
>TRBV10-1|15|NA|TRBJ2-3|TRBD2
CASSDGAGETDTQYF
TGCGCCAGCAGTGATGGAGCGGGGGAAACAGATACGCAGTATTTT
>TRBV28|15|many|TRBJ2-5|TRBD2
CASSLPRGVRETQYF
TGTGCCAGCAGTTTGCCGCGGGGGGTTCGAGAGACCCAGTACTTC
>TRBV28|15|many|TRBJ1-1|NA
CASSLLQNENTEAFF
TGTGCCAGCAGTTTATTACAGAACGAGAACACTGAAGCTTTCTTT
>TRBV19|13|NA|TRBJ2-5|NA
CASSTDGEETQYF
TGTGCCAGTAGTACAGACGGAGAAGAGACCCAGTACTTC
>TRBV12-3/TRBV12-4|15|few|TRBJ2-7|NA
CASSPLGRAAYEQYF
TGTGCCAGCAGTCCCCTCGGGCGGGCGGCCTACGAGCAGTACTTC
>TRBV5-1|12|NA|TRBJ1-3|NA
CASSEEGNTIYF
TGCGCCAGCAGCGAAGAGGGAAACACCATATATTTT
>TRBV9|14|NA|TRBJ2-5|NA
CASSVRPGVETQYF
TGTGCCAGCAGCGTTCGGCCGGGGGTGGAGACCCAGTACTTC
>TRBV13|15|many|TRBJ2-7|NA
CASSLRTRGTYEQYF
TGTGCCAGCAGCTTAAGGACCAGGGGAACCTACGAGCAGTACTTC
>TRBV5-6|14|NA|TRBJ2-5|NA
CASSLAGDQETQYF
TGTGCCAGCAGCTTGGCGGGCGACCAAGAGACCCAGTACTTC
>TRBV29-1|13|few|TRBJ1-1|NA
CSVGGFLSTEAFF
TGCAGCGTTGGAGGATTTTTGTCCACTGAAGCTTTCTTT
>TRBV7-9|16|many|TRBJ1-2|NA
CASSLNPGKGTDGYTF
TGTGCCAGCAGCTTAAACCCCGGAAAGGGGACGGATGGCTACACCTTC
>TRBV27|17|NA|TRBJ2-2|NA
CASSLFRTPSLTGELFF
TGTGCCAGCAGTTTATTTAGGACACCCTCGCTCACCGGGGAGCTGTTTTTT
>TRBV5-1|14|NA|TRBJ2-2|NA
CASSPGTLEGELFF
TGCGCCAGCAGCCCCGGGACTCTGGAAGGGGAGCTGTTTTTT
>TRBV2|19|NA|TRBJ2-3|TRBD2
CASSEAPRLADYLTDTQYF
TGTGCCAGCAGTGAAGCGCCGAGACTAGCGGACTACCTAACAGATACGCAGTATTTT
>TRBV2|16|NA|TRBJ2-1|NA
CASSDSSGKTYNEQFF
TGTGCCAGCAGTGATTCTTCAGGGAAGACCTACAATGAGCAGTTCTTC
>TRBV20-1|12|NA|TRBJ1-1|NA
CSARRGNTEAFF
TGCAGTGCTCGGAGGGGGAACACTGAAGCTTTCTTT
>TRBV12-3/TRBV12-4|14|NA|TRBJ2-2|TRBD1
CASSFYRGDGELFF
TGTGCCAGCAGTTTCTACAGGGGGGACGGGGAGCTGTTTTTT
>TRBV6-5|15|NA|TRBJ1-4|NA
CASSYSRAANEKLVF
TGTGCCAGCAGTTACTCCAGGGCGGCTAATGAAAAACTGGTTTTT
>TRBV28|14|few|TRBJ2-2|TRBD2
CASRRELGTGELFF
TGTGCCAGCAGGCGGGAGTTGGGAACCGGGGAGCTGTTTTTT
>TRBV5-6|13|NA|TRBJ2-5|NA
CASSPNLQETQYF
TGTGCCAGCAGCCCAAACCTCCAGGAGACCCAGTACTTC
>TRBV4-3|16|once|TRBJ2-7|NA
CASSQDLGDRLYEQYF
TGCGCCAGCAGCCAAGATCTTGGCGACAGACTCTACGAGCAGTACTTC
>TRBV19|15|NA|TRBJ2-2|TRBD2
CATLAGGPITGELFF
TGTGCCACTCTAGCGGGAGGGCCTATCACCGGGGAGCTGTTTTTT
>TRBV6-1|12|NA|TRBJ2-5|TRBD2
CASHGGGETQYF
TGTGCCAGCCACGGGGGGGGCGAGACCCAGTACTTC
>TRBV3-1|14|few|TRBJ2-5|NA
CASSPQSRGETQYF
TGTGCCAGCAGCCCGCAATCGAGAGGGGAGACCCAGTACTTC
>TRBV2|15|many|TRBJ1-6|TRBD1
CASSVSGQGNSPLHF
TGTGCCAGCAGCGTATCCGGACAGGGAAATTCACCCCTCCACTTT
>TRBV4-1|14|NA|TRBJ1-4|NA
CASSQAQGLGKLFF
TGCGCCAGCAGCCAAGCCCAGGGGTTGGGAAAACTGTTTTTT
>TRBV7-2|14|NA|TRBJ2-1|NA
CASSLALVDNEQFF
TGTGCCAGCAGCTTAGCGCTCGTTGACAATGAGCAGTTCTTC
>TRBV29-1|13|few|TRBJ2-7|NA
CSVNNVGFREQYF
TGCAGCGTTAACAACGTGGGGTTTCGAGAGCAGTACTTC
>TRBV30|11|NA|TRBJ2-7|NA
CAWSRGYEQYF
TGTGCCTGGAGTAGGGGGTACGAGCAGTACTTC
>TRBV5-1|14|few|TRBJ2-7|NA
CASSFEQAFYEQYF
TGCGCCAGCAGCTTTGAACAGGCATTCTACGAGCAGTACTTC
>TRBV20-1|13|few|TRBJ1-1|TRBD1
CSVLTGGDTEAFF
TGCAGTGTTCTAACAGGGGGAGATACTGAAGCTTTCTTT
>TRBV9|15|many|TRBJ2-5|TRBD1
CASSVASQGVETQYF
TGTGCCAGCAGCGTAGCGTCGCAGGGGGTGGAGACCCAGTACTTC
>TRBV28|15|many|TRBJ2-5|NA
CASSPGAGLQETQYF
TGTGCCAGCAGTCCCGGGGCAGGGCTCCAAGAGACCCAGTACTTC
>TRBV4-3|15|few|TRBJ1-5|NA
CASSQDGLSSQPQHF
TGCGCCAGCAGCCAAGATGGACTCAGCAGCCAGCCCCAGCATTTT
>TRBV20-1|16|few|TRBJ1-3|TRBD1
CSAELGDSLSGNTIYF
TGCAGTGCCGAACTGGGGGACAGCCTCTCTGGAAACACCATATATTTT
>TRBV15|14|few|TRBJ2-7|NA
CATSIQRGSYEQYF
TGTGCCACCAGCATTCAAAGGGGGTCCTACGAGCAGTACTTC
>TRBV6-2/TRBV6-3|13|few|TRBJ1-3|NA
CASSYLQWIAIYF
TGTGCCAGCAGTTACCTCCAGTGGATCGCCATATATTTT
>TRBV9|17|NA|TRBJ2-2|NA
CASSVAEGTLNTGELFF
TGTGCCAGCAGCGTAGCTGAAGGGACCTTAAACACCGGGGAGCTGTTTTTT
>TRBV28|15|NA|TRBJ1-6|TRBD1
CASRSGTGVSSPLHF
TGTGCCAGCAGAAGCGGGACAGGGGTGAGTTCACCCCTCCACTTT
>TRBV4-1|20|NA|TRBJ2-7|TRBD1
CASSQEERGRDRGFSYEQYF
TGCGCCAGCAGCCAAGAAGAAAGGGGCCGGGACAGGGGATTCTCCTACGAGCAGTACTTC
>TRBV11-2|15|NA|TRBJ2-7|NA
CASSFGWSVNNEQYF
TGTGCCAGCAGCTTTGGGTGGTCGGTAAATAACGAGCAGTACTTC
>TRBV7-9|16|few|TRBJ2-2|NA
CASSPRPPGDTGELFF
TGTGCCAGCAGCCCGAGACCCCCAGGGGACACCGGGGAGCTGTTTTTT
>TRBV27|14|few|TRBJ1-5|NA
CASSTLGGNQPQHF
TGTGCCAGCAGTACGTTAGGGGGGAATCAGCCCCAGCATTTT
>TRBV28|15|few|TRBJ2-1|NA
CASSSHSLAHNEQFF
TGTGCCAGCAGTTCCCACTCACTCGCCCACAATGAGCAGTTCTTC
>TRBV5-1|16|few|TRBJ1-1|NA
CASSLDGAVRDTEAFF
TGCGCCAGCAGCTTGGACGGGGCAGTACGGGACACTGAAGCTTTCTTT
>TRBV20-1|15|many|TRBJ2-7|NA
CSAREPGTYSYEQYF
TGCAGTGCTAGAGAGCCCGGGACCTATTCCTACGAGCAGTACTTC
>TRBV6-1|15|few|TRBJ1-2|NA
CASIPTMDIALDFTF
TGTGCCAGCATCCCTACTATGGACATAGCTTTGGATTTTACCTTC
>TRBV7-2|13|many|TRBJ1-2|NA
CASSSGAGNGYTF
TGTGCCAGCAGCTCTGGAGCGGGAAATGGCTACACCTTC
>TRBV7-3|16|NA|TRBJ1-4|TRBD1
CASSQEDRGRGEKLFF
TGTGCCAGCAGCCAGGAAGACAGGGGGCGCGGTGAAAAACTGTTTTTT
>TRBV12-5|17|NA|TRBJ1-1|NA
CASGPRIKGEANTEAFF
TGTGCTAGTGGTCCCCGAATTAAGGGGGAGGCGAACACTGAAGCTTTCTTT
>TRBV28|17|many|TRBJ2-7|TRBD2
CASRLGGAGGFSYEQYF
TGTGCCAGCAGGCTCGGGGGAGCGGGGGGTTTCTCCTACGAGCAGTACTTC
>TRBV20-1|14|many|TRBJ2-7|NA
CSARDQKAPYEQYF
TGCAGTGCTAGAGATCAAAAGGCTCCCTACGAGCAGTACTTC
>TRBV6-4|15|NA|TRBJ2-7|TRBD1
CASSAGQGATYEQYF
TGTGCCAGCAGCGCCGGACAGGGGGCTACCTACGAGCAGTACTTC